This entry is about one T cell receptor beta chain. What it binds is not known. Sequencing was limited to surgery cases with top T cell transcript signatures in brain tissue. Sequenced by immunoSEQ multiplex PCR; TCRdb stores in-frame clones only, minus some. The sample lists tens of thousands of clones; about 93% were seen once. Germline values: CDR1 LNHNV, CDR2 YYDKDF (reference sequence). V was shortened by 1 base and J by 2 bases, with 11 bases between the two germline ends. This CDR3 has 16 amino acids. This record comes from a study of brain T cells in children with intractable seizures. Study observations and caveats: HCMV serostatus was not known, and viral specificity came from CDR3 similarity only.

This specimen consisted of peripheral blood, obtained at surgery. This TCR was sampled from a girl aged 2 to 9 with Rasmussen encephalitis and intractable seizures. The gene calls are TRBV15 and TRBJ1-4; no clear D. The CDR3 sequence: CATSRGEGSTNEKLFF. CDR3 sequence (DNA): TGTGCCACCAGCAGAGGGGAGGGTTCGACTAATGAAAAACTGTTTTTT.